These 8 T cell receptor beta chains came from one sample sequenced in a study of cytomegalovirus exposure and HLA in healthy donors. A multiplex PCR was run with 60 Vbeta primers and 13 Jbeta primers. Here immunoSEQ multiplex PCR was the method, and the copy in TCRdb shows in-frame clones only, minus some. The sample includes over 35,000 clones, 50% of them seen just once. The source material was PBMCs. Every receptor here comes from a human donor in good health.

The chain joins TRBV5-6 to TRBJ2-2; TRBD1 agrees at 8 bases. CDR1 and CDR2 (germline): SGHDT, YYEEEE. J gave up 6 bases and V 7 bases, and 8 bases lay outside the gene matches. The CDR3 consists of 14 residues. In nucleotides, the CDR3 is TGTGCCAGCTCCGGACAGGGATGGGCCGGGGAGCTGTTTTTT. Translating gives CASSGQGWAGELFF.

This clone was counted a single time. The V gene is TRBV5-5, the J gene TRBJ2-5; tentative D call: TRBD2 (5 bases). The CDR3 totals 14 residues. Trimming took 4 bases from V and 2 from J, leaving 12 bases between them. From germline, CDR1 is SGHKS and CDR2 YYEKEE (reference sequence). CDR3 sequence: CASSPPDWQETQYF. For the CDR3, the DNA is TGTGCCAGCAGCCCGCCGGACTGGCAAGAGACCCAGTACTTC.

The gene calls are TRBV28 and TRBJ1-1; D gene uncertain. Looked up from germline, CDR1 is MDHEN and CDR2 is SYDVKM. This CDR3 is 14 amino acids long. The germline V and J ends were trimmed by 3 bases and 2 bases, with 10 bases remaining between them. The CDR3 nucleotides read TGTGCCAGCAGTTTCCGAGTGGTCAACACTGAAGCTTTCTTT. This encodes CASSFRVVNTEAFF.

As regards this clone: One end of the junction is discordant with germline, which a read error may explain. The rearrangement joins TRBV4-1 to TRBJ1-1; possible D gene TRBD1, 6 bases. The CDR3 extends over 16 amino acids. Germline V CDR1 and CDR2: MGHRA, YSYEKL. The CDR3 DNA follows: TGTGCCAGCAGCCAAGTAGGGGGGGCTATGGGCACTGAAGCTTTCTTT. It is translated as CASSQVGGAMGTEAFF.

The V call is TRBV29-1, the J call TRBJ2-7, with TRBD2 matching over 16 bases. The CDR3 runs 16 residues. The germline CDR1 and CDR2 sequences are SQVTM and ANQGSEA. Losses at the gene ends were 3 bases for V and 4 bases for J; bases not matched to a gene: 6. The CDR3 nucleotides read TGCAGCGTTGATGGGACTAGCGGGGGGGGTCGTTACGAGCAGTACTTC. This gives the protein CSVDGTSGGGRYEQYF.

V is TRBV19 and J is TRBJ2-7, with a possible D match to TRBD2 (5 bases). This CDR3 spans 14 amino acids. V was cut by 5 bases and J by 0 bases, with 11 bases left in between. Germline V lookup: CDR1 LNHDA, CDR2 SQIVND (reference sequence). The CDR3 sequence: CASSPLTTSYEQYF. CDR3 nucleotide sequence: TGTGCCAGTAGTCCCCTGACTACCTCCTACGAGCAGTACTTC.

This chain's CDR3 is CASSQRVETQYF. CDR3 DNA sequence: TGTGCCAGCAGTCAACGCGTGGAGACCCAGTACTTC. The chain carries TRBV6-6 and TRBJ2-5, with no clear D. Trimming removed 5 bases from V and 5 bases from J, with 9 bases in between. From germline, CDR1 is MNHNY and CDR2 SVGAGI (reference sequence). This CDR3 contains 12 residues.

In its sample, this clone was seen a few times. This rearrangement joins TRBV19 to TRBJ2-2, with 8 bases lining up with TRBD1. CDR3 size: 14 residues. J lost 8 bases, V lost 3 bases, and 5 bases had no gene match. The germline gives CDR1 LNHDA, CDR2 SQIVND (reference sequence). CDR3 in amino acids: CASSMTGVRGELFF. The DNA for the CDR3 is TGTGCCAGTAGTATGACAGGGGTCAGGGGGGAGCTGTTTTTT.